Following are 20 T cell receptor beta chains from one sample sequenced in a study of T cell responses to AZD1222 COVID-19 vaccine (dated by TCRdb to the early 2020s). The time point tag for this specimen amounts to: baseline before first vaccination. The method behind the library was the immunoSEQ multiplex PCR assay. TCRdb re-hosts the immuneACCESS table, in-frame sequences only. Its copies lack some clones; in the studies checked, an unresolved V gene accounts for under half of them, and the cause for the rest is not known. This sample lists about 110,000 clones; over 75% were detected once. The ten largest clones represent roughly 15% of the sample. The sample consisted of peripheral blood, taken on day 0 of AZD1222 vaccination. The receptors shown here come from an adult in good health.

V gene TRBV27 combines with J gene TRBJ1-6; D gene ambiguous. V was trimmed by 4 bases and J by 4 bases, leaving 11 bases between them. The CDR3 has 15 amino acids. Germline loops: CDR1 MNHEY, CDR2 SMNVEV (reference sequence). As DNA, the CDR3 is TGTGCCAGCAGTTCTGAATGGGATTATAATTCACCCCTCCACTTT. It encodes CASSSEWDYNSPLHF.

V usage is TRBV6-6 and J usage is TRBJ2-5, with TRBD1 identical over 8 bases. CDR1 is MNHNY and CDR2 is SVGAGI in the germline V gene (reference sequence). The CDR3 is 15 amino acids. J was trimmed by 5 bases and V by 0 bases; bases with no gene match: 5. The CDR3 loop is CASSYSAGGGETQYF. The CDR3 nucleotides read TGTGCCAGCAGTTACTCCGCAGGGGGCGGCGAGACCCAGTACTTC.

The chain uses TRBV5-4 and TRBJ2-1, with D possibly TRBD2 on 6 matching bases. Trimming cost V 3 bases and J 3 bases, with 13 bases left between them. The CDR3 spans 15 residues. Germline V gives CDR1 SGHNT, CDR2 YYREEE (reference sequence). CDR3 bases: TGTGCCAGCAGCTCGGGAGTCAGAGACTACAATGAGCAGTTCTTC. This sequence encodes CASSSGVRDYNEQFF.

This clone occurred once. The CDR3 loop reads CASSPELRRNTEAFF. Written as DNA, the CDR3 is TGTGCCAGCTCACCCGAGCTCCGGCGCAACACTGAAGCTTTCTTT. The chain employs TRBV18 and TRBJ1-1; no reliable D call. CDR1 KGHSH and CDR2 LQKENI come from the germline V gene. The CDR3 totals 15 residues. V was clipped by 3 bases and J by 2 bases, with 13 bases between them.

The chain has TRBV15 and TRBJ1-2; 11 bases map to TRBD1. Germline assignment: CDR1 LNHNV and CDR2 YYDKDF (reference sequence). CDR3 size: 17 residues. V dropped 0 bases and J dropped 7; count of bases not matched to a gene: 10. CDR3 DNA sequence: TGTGCCACCAGCAGAGATCCCGGACAGGGGGCCCTAGGTGGCTACACCTTC. Amino acid sequence: CATSRDPGQGALGGYTF.

The chain links TRBV11-2 to TRBJ1-2, with 8 bases aligning to TRBD1. V lost 1 base, J lost 2 bases, and 0 bases stayed unmatched. The CDR3 runs 14 residues. Germline assignment: CDR1 SGHAT and CDR2 FQNNGV. The CDR3 DNA sequence: TGTGCCAGCAGCTTAGGGACAGGGAACTATGGCTACACCTTC. It yields the protein CASSLGTGNYGYTF.

V is TRBV19 and J is TRBJ1-2; unclear D gene. The CDR3 loop spans 13 amino acids. The germline V gene encodes CDR1 LNHDA and CDR2 SQIVND (reference sequence). V lost 1 base and J lost 7, with 10 bases in between. CDR3 bases: TGTGCCAGTAGTATAGGGTCCGTTACTGGCTACACCTTC. It is translated as CASSIGSVTGYTF.

This rearrangement joins TRBV28 to TRBJ2-6, with a possible D match to TRBD2 (5 bases). The CDR3 is made up of 16 amino acids. V was cut by 0 bases and J by 1 base, with 7 bases left in between. The germline gives CDR1 MDHEN, CDR2 SYDVKM. As DNA, the CDR3 is TGTGCCAGCAGTTTATGGGTAGCGTCTGGGGCCAACGTCCTGACTTTC. Its translation is CASSLWVASGANVLTF.

The V gene is TRBV3-1 (or the pseudogene TRBV3-2), the J gene TRBJ2-7; 16 bases line up with TRBD2. CDR1 and CDR2 from the germline V gene are LGHDT and YNNKEL (reference sequence). This CDR3 region has 19 residues. J gave up 0 bases and V 5 bases, and 10 bases lay outside the gene matches. The CDR3 sequence is CASSYAGTSGRVLSYEQYV. The CDR3 coding sequence is TGTGCCAGCAGCTACGCCGGGACTAGCGGGAGGGTTCTCTCCTACGAGCAGTACGTC.

The rearrangement joins TRBV25-1 to TRBJ1-3; possibly TRBD1 for D (5 bases). This CDR3 contains 15 residues. CDR1 MGHDK and CDR2 SYGVNS come from the germline V gene. The ends were cut back, 4 bases at V and 2 bases at J, with 12 bases in the middle. The CDR3 protein is CASSAPGFTGNTIYF. For the CDR3, the DNA is TGTGCCAGCAGTGCCCCAGGGTTTACTGGAAACACCATATATTTT. Full variable domain (rest looked up from reference TRBV25-1 and TRBJ1-3): EADIYQTPRYLVIGTGKKITLECSQTMGHDKMYWYQQDPGMELHLIHYSYGVNSTEKGDLSSESTVSRIRTEHFPLTLESARPSHTSQYLCASSAPGFTGNTIYFGEGSWLTVV.

CDR3 nucleotides: TGTGCCAGCAGCTCCCCCCTAGGGGGCGGACAGCCCCAGCATTTT. Encoded protein: CASSSPLGGGQPQHF. This sequence joins TRBV7-8 and TRBJ1-5; TRBD1 agrees at 7 bases. J lost 7 bases, V lost 4 bases, and 10 bases had no gene match. The CDR3 runs 15 residues. The germline CDR1 and CDR2 sequences are SGHVS and FQNEAQ.

This sequence joins TRBV5-1 and TRBJ1-6; D gene uncertain. Germline-derived CDR1 and CDR2 are SGHRS and YFSETQ. CDR3 length equals 13 residues. Between the trimmed V and J ends, which lost 2 bases and 5 bases, there was a span of 5 bases. As DNA, the CDR3 is TGCGCCAGCAGCTTAGAGGATAATTCACCCCTCCACTTT. As protein: CASSLEDNSPLHF.

This CDR3 is CASRDTAIYEQYF. The CDR3 DNA is TGTGCCAGCAGGGACACAGCTATCTACGAGCAGTACTTC. V and J are TRBV2 and TRBJ2-7; tentatively, D is TRBD1 (5 bases). CDR1 is SNHLY and CDR2 is FYNNEI in the germline V gene. This CDR3 is 13 amino acids long. V dropped 6 bases and J dropped 3 bases, with 12 bases sitting between them.

J is TRBJ1-1 and V is TRBV15, with a weak D call TRBD1 (6 bases). V lost 0 bases and J 11 bases, leaving 10 bases between the germline ends. This CDR3 spans 12 amino acids. CDR1 is LNHNV, CDR2 YYDKDF, per germline (reference sequence). CDR3 coding DNA: TGTGCCACCAGCAGAGATCGCCAGGGGGCTTTCTTT. Protein sequence: CATSRDRQGAFF. The entire variable domain, with the rest obtained from reference TRBV15 and TRBJ1-1, is as follows: DAMVIQNPRYQVTQFGKPVTLSCSQTLNHNVMYWYQQKSSQAPKLLFHYYDKDFNNEADTPDNFQSRRPNTSFCFLDIRSPGLGDTAMYLCATSRDRQGAFFGQGTRLTVV.

The gene calls are TRBV28 and TRBJ2-1, with D tentatively TRBD1 or TRBD2 (6 bases each). CDR1 is MDHEN and CDR2 is SYDVKM in the germline V gene. This CDR3 region has 13 residues. Trimming stripped 1 base from V and 9 bases from J, with 10 bases between. Written as DNA, the CDR3 is TGTGCCAGCAGTTTATCCGGGGGCCTTGAGCAGTTCTTC. It is translated as CASSLSGGLEQFF.

V gene TRBV24-1 combines with J gene TRBJ2-1, with TRBD1 identical over 10 bases. This CDR3 is built from 14 residues. Unmatched junction bases numbered 3, after V lost 3 bases and J lost 8 bases. CDR1 and CDR2 from the germline V gene are KGHDR and SFDVKD. The CDR3: CATSDRDRGHEQFF. The CDR3 DNA reads as TGTGCCACCAGTGATCGGGACAGGGGCCATGAGCAGTTCTTC.

J is TRBJ1-5 and V is TRBV15; no firm D call. CDR3 length equals 15 residues. Germline CDR1 LNHNV, CDR2 YYDKDF (reference sequence). With 0 bases removed from V and 3 bases from J, the gap between germline ends came to 9 bases. In DNA form, the CDR3 reads TGTGCCACCAGCAGAGATGGAAACCCCAATCAGCCCCAGCATTTT. This translates into CATSRDGNPNQPQHF.

The V and J genes are TRBV6-2 or TRBV6-3 and TRBJ2-7; possible D gene TRBD2, 5 bases. Trimming pared 5 bases from V and 2 bases from J, leaving 10 bases between. The CDR3 is 13 residues long. Germline V lookup: CDR1 MNHEY, CDR2 SVGEGT. CDR3 in amino acids: CASSAGSTYEQYF. Written as DNA, the CDR3 is TGTGCCAGCAGTGCGGGCAGTACCTACGAGCAGTACTTC.

The chain carries TRBV18 and TRBJ2-1; D might be TRBD2 (7 bases). The V and J ends lost 6 bases and 4 bases respectively, with 16 bases between them. Looked up from germline, CDR1 is KGHSH and CDR2 is LQKENI. The CDR3 loop spans 15 amino acids. This CDR3 reads CASSKGGGTYNEQFF. Written as DNA, the CDR3 is TGTGCCAGCTCCAAGGGCGGGGGCACGTACAATGAGCAGTTCTTC.

The chain is built from TRBV7-6 and TRBJ1-1; tentative D call: TRBD1 (5 bases). Germline values: CDR1 SGHVS, CDR2 FNYEAQ. The germline V and J ends were trimmed by 2 bases and 3 bases, with 7 bases remaining between them. This CDR3 is built from 13 residues. This CDR3 is CASSLSGDTEAFF. For the CDR3, the DNA is TGTGCCAGCAGCTTATCGGGGGACACTGAAGCTTTCTTT.